This T cell receptor (beta chain) emerged from a study of T cells after yellow fever vaccination. At the level of the study: It was with CD3, CD45RA, CCR7 and CD95 that the EM, EMRA, CM and Tscm memory subsets were sorted. General study points: Post-booster samples contained most primary-vaccination clones (about 95% CD4, approximately 88% CD8). A minor fraction of clonotypes spanned both CD4 and CD8 compartments.

TCRdb analysed the 5' RACE reads with MiXCR anew, one entry per CDR3 protein. The repertoire includes tens of thousands of distinct CDR3 sequences, 4% to 6% of them detected once, and around 18% sits in the top ten. This clonotype was found many times. Germline loops: CDR1 LGHNA, CDR2 YNFKEQ. V dropped 0 bases and J dropped 2; count of bases not matched to a gene: 7. The CDR3 loop spans 16 amino acids. The clonotype originates from a man aged 18 to 29 who received the YFV17D yellow fever vaccine. The sample consisted of PBMCs, either bulk or a sorted T-cell subset (CD4+, CD8+, memory, or dextramer-sorted; not recorded which), taken about 41 days after the first yellow fever vaccination. J is TRBJ2-7 and V is TRBV4-2; 7 nucleotides align to TRBD2. This CDR3 is CASSQDAAGFTYEQYF. DNA for the CDR3: TGTGCCAGCAGCCAAGACGCAGCGGGGTTTACCTACGAGCAGTACTTC.